These 14 T cell receptor beta chains share one sample of origin, sequenced in a study of blood T cell repertoires in COVID-19. Profiling relied on immunoSEQ multiplex PCR, and the TCRdb table lists in-frame clones only, not all of them. The data contain about 200,000 clones, approximately 82% of them singletons. The source material was peripheral blood. Receptor source: a human donor in a cohort sampled during active COVID-19.

Concerning this clone: Other DNA sequences from this sample encode an identical CDR3 as well. The chain recombines TRBV25-1 with TRBJ2-7; 8 nucleotides agree with TRBD1. J lost 3 bases, V lost 3 bases, and 7 bases had no gene match. Germline V gene sequence: CDR1 MGHDK, CDR2 SYGVNS. The CDR3 totals 15 residues. CDR3 region: CASSDGQGAVYEQYF. Written as DNA, the CDR3 is TGTGCCAGCAGTGACGGGCAGGGGGCGGTCTACGAGCAGTACTTC.

This chain joins TRBV7-8 and TRBJ1-6, with 9 bases matching TRBD1. With 5 bases clipped from V and 3 bases from J, the junction kept 8 bases outside the gene matches. CDR1 and CDR2 from the germline V gene are SGHVS and FQNEAQ. The CDR3 runs to 17 residues. The CDR3: CASSIRDRALYNSPLHF. CDR3 DNA: TGTGCCAGCAGCATCCGGGACAGGGCACTCTATAATTCACCCCTCCACTTT.

This clone was counted a few times. The V gene is TRBV19, the J gene TRBJ1-5, with D perhaps matching TRBD1 (6 bases). Trimming pared 6 bases from V and 9 bases from J, leaving 15 bases between. The CDR3 contains 13 residues. CDR1 and CDR2 from the germline V gene are LNHDA and SQIVND (reference sequence). CDR3 sequence reads: CASRRAGGRPQHF. CDR3 sequence (DNA): TGTGCCAGTAGGCGGGCGGGGGGGCGGCCCCAGCATTTT.

The rearrangement links TRBV6-6 to TRBJ2-1; 8 bases agree with TRBD1. The ends lost 6 bases at V and 1 base at J; junction bases unmatched: 8. CDR1 and CDR2 (germline): MNHNY, SVGAGI (reference sequence). The CDR3 is made up of 16 amino acids. The CDR3 region has the DNA TGTGCCAGCAGACCCGACAGGGGCAGGTCCTACAATGAGCAGTTCTTC. Amino acid sequence: CASRPDRGRSYNEQFF.

The V gene is TRBV4-2, the J gene TRBJ2-2; 7 bases align to TRBD2. Unmatched junction bases numbered 10, after V lost 0 bases and J lost 6 bases. The CDR3 sequence is 17 residues long. Germline CDR1 and CDR2: LGHNA and YNFKEQ. The CDR3 DNA reads TGTGCCAGCAGCCAAGATTGGCCGGGAGGCATGTCCGGGGAGCTGTTTTTT. Encoded protein: CASSQDWPGGMSGELFF.

This rearrangement joins TRBV27 to TRBJ1-5; TRBD1 is a possible D gene (6 bases). CDR1 and CDR2 (germline): MNHEY, SMNVEV (reference sequence). The V end was cut by 6 bases, the J end by 4 bases, with 13 bases between. The CDR3 is 14 residues long. CDR3 region: CASRRTAKNQPQHF. CDR3 DNA sequence: TGTGCCAGCAGGCGGACAGCCAAAAATCAGCCCCAGCATTTT.

Only a few counts were recorded for this clone. V and J are TRBV19 and TRBJ1-3; 8 positions agree with TRBD1. The CDR3 spans 16 residues. Germline CDR1 LNHDA, CDR2 SQIVND (reference sequence). Trimming cost V 5 bases and J 0 bases; bases outside gene matches: 6. The CDR3: CASSPHGQGSGNTIYF. In DNA, the CDR3 is TGTGCCAGTAGTCCACACGGACAGGGCTCTGGAAACACCATATATTTT.

This clone was found once. The chain links TRBV5-1 to TRBJ1-1; 7 bases agree with TRBD1. CDR1 and CDR2 (germline): SGHRS, YFSETQ. CDR3 length: 13 residues. The trim removed 3 bases at V and 3 bases at J, leaving 2 bases unmatched. CDR3 in amino acids: CASSSRGDTEAFF. The DNA for the CDR3 is TGCGCCAGCAGCTCCAGGGGGGACACTGAAGCTTTCTTT.

The chain uses TRBV29-1 and TRBJ2-1, with 9 positions matching TRBD1. The V and J ends lost 1 base and 5 bases, in that order; junction bases with no gene match: 3. The germline gives CDR1 SQVTM, CDR2 ANQGSEA. This CDR3 is built from 14 residues. CDR3: CSVEGTGVNNEQFF. In DNA form, the CDR3 reads TGCAGCGTTGAAGGGACAGGGGTCAACAATGAGCAGTTCTTC.

V usage is TRBV28 and J usage is TRBJ2-3; weak D call: TRBD2 (7 bases). V lost 2 bases and J 5 bases, leaving 14 bases between the germline ends. CDR1 and CDR2 (germline): MDHEN, SYDVKM. The CDR3 runs 15 residues. Here the CDR3 DNA reads TGTGCCAGCAGTTTAGGGGGGGCGAGGAAAGATACGCAGTATTTT. Its translation is CASSLGGARKDTQYF.

The gene calls are TRBV5-1 and TRBJ1-2; TRBD1 matches 8 bases. CDR3 length equals 16 residues. V was pared by 4 bases and J by 3 bases, with 11 bases of the junction left unmatched. The germline V gene encodes CDR1 SGHRS and CDR2 YFSETQ. Here the CDR3 DNA reads TGCGCCAGCAGCCCCCCTCCCCTACAGGGGGACTATGGCTACACCTTC. It translates to CASSPPPLQGDYGYTF.

The rearrangement uses TRBV27 and TRBJ1-6; maybe TRBD1 (5 bases). From germline, CDR1 is MNHEY and CDR2 SMNVEV (reference sequence). The germline V and J ends were trimmed by 5 bases and 9 bases, with 14 bases remaining between them. This CDR3 is 14 amino acids long. The DNA of the CDR3 is TGTGCCAGCAGTCCCAGACAGAGGAGTTCACCCCTCCACTTT. This translates into CASSPRQRSSPLHF.

In regard to this clone: Distinct nucleotide sequences in the sample also encode this CDR3. This chain connects TRBV28 to TRBJ2-7; TRBD1 agrees at 8 bases. CDR1 is MDHEN and CDR2 is SYDVKM in the germline V gene. This CDR3 region has 16 residues. The J segment lost 0 bases and the V segment lost 3 bases, leaving 7 bases of the junction unmatched. CDR3 bases: TGTGCCAGCAGTTTGTCCGGGACAGGCAGCTCCTACGAGCAGTACTTC. Translation gives CASSLSGTGSSYEQYF.

This sequence joins TRBV5-6 and TRBJ2-7, with 10 bases matching TRBD2. Germline trimming cut 0 bases from V and 3 bases from J; bases unmatched to any gene: 6. CDR3 size: 16 residues. Germline values: CDR1 SGHDT, CDR2 YYEEEE. The CDR3 reads CASSLDRLAGVYEQYF. In DNA form, the CDR3 reads TGTGCCAGCAGCTTGGATCGTCTAGCGGGAGTCTACGAGCAGTACTTC. Variable domain in full (rest from reference TRBV5-6 and TRBJ2-7): DAGVTQSPTHLIKTRGQQVTLRCSPKSGHDTVSWYQQALGQGPQFIFQYYEEEERQRGNFPDRFSGHQFPNYSSELNVNALLLGDSALYLCASSLDRLAGVYEQYFGPGTRLTVT.